Listed below are T cell receptor beta chains from one sample, sequenced in a study of blood T cell repertoires in COVID-19. Profiling relied on immunoSEQ multiplex PCR, and the TCRdb table lists in-frame clones only, not all of them. Of some 29,000 clones listed, 70% to 90% were seen once; the top ten hold around 30%. Material for sequencing was peripheral blood. Receptors originate from a woman older than 75 with COVID-19, enrolled during active disease. Each CDR3 is given with its conserved first and last residue. D genes are given only for firm matches. Some rows mark clone size as missing; the rest say once, few, many or name a class of expanded clone.

>TRBV30|TRBD1|.|TRBJ1-2
CAWSQDRGGGYTF
TGTGCCTGGAGCCAGGACAGGGGAGGAGGCTACACCTTC
>TRBV6-5|TRBD1|.|TRBJ1-2
CASSRQGPHGYTF
TGTGCCAGCAGCCGACAGGGACCCCATGGCTACACCTTC
>TRBV6-9|TRBD2|.|TRBJ2-7
CASSLEGLAVHEQYF
TGTGCCAGCAGTCTTGAGGGGCTAGCGGTCCACGAGCAGTACTTC
>TRBV3-1/TRBV3-2|TRBD2|.|TRBJ2-1
CASSPAGASYNEQFF
TGTGCCAGCAGCCCAGCGGGGGCCTCCTACAATGAGCAGTTCTTC
>TRBV11-2|TRBD1|.|TRBJ1-6
CASSGGLNSPLHF
TGTGCCAGCTCAGGGGGGCTTAATTCACCCCTCCACTTT
>TRBV2|TRBD2|.|TRBJ2-3
CASSDPTSGGADTQYF
TGTGCCAGCAGTGACCCCACTAGCGGGGGGGCGGATACGCAGTATTTT
>TRBV2|TRBD2|.|TRBJ2-5
CASSALWTSGRQETQYF
TGTGCCAGCAGCGCTCTCTGGACTAGCGGGCGCCAAGAGACCCAGTACTTC
>TRBV5-1|TRBD1|.|TRBJ1-1
CASSSGQGAVGTEAFF
TGCGCCAGCAGCTCCGGACAGGGGGCGGTAGGCACTGAAGCTTTCTTT
>TRBV14|.|once|TRBJ1-1
CASSQERRGNTEAFF
TGTGCCAGCAGCCAAGAACGCCGCGGGAACACTGAAGCTTTCTTT
>TRBV11-1|.|.|TRBJ2-5
CASSSDRNLATQYF
TGTGCCAGCAGCTCCGACAGGAATTTAGCGACCCAGTACTTC
>TRBV7-8|TRBD2|.|TRBJ2-1
CASSLVLLAGGLTQNEQFF
TGTGCCAGCAGCTTAGTCTTGCTAGCGGGGGGCCTAACACAAAATGAGCAGTTCTTC
>TRBV5-1|.|.|TRBJ1-5
CASSLDSYSNQPQHF
TGCGCCAGCAGCTTGGACAGCTATAGCAATCAGCCCCAGCATTTT